A selection of T cell receptor beta chains follows, all from one sample in a study of T and B cells in COVID-19 patients. TCRdb re-called the multiplex PCR reads through MiXCR, storing one row per CDR3 protein. The repertoire holds 8,500 to 10,000 distinct CDR3 sequences, with 30% to 40% as singletons. Sequencing input: blood. These receptors were collected from a human donor who had recovered from COVID-19. The CDR3 runs from the conserved cysteine through the conserved F or W. Each record gives: clone size, J gene, D gene, V gene, CDR3 protein, CDR3 DNA. A D gene is named only where the DNA matches it firmly. A row's size may be missing; if present it is once, few, many or a size class.

few	TRBJ2-2	-	TRBV28	CASRRDAWTGELFF	TGTGCCAGCCGACGGGACGCCTGGACCGGGGAGCTGTTTTTT
medium-sized	TRBJ2-3	TRBD2	TRBV6-2/TRBV6-3	CASSPFGGGPQYF	TGTGCCAGCAGTCCCTTCGGGGGGGGTCCGCAGTATTTT
medium-sized	TRBJ1-4	-	TRBV15	CATSSGTGQGNEKLFF	TGTGCCACCAGCAGCGGTACGGGACAAGGGAATGAAAAACTGTTTTTT
few	TRBJ1-5	TRBD1	TRBV18	CASSEGQGADQPQHF	TGTGCCAGCTCGGAGGGACAGGGGGCTGATCAGCCCCAGCATTTT
-	TRBJ2-5	-	TRBV20-1	CSARDFSPKETQYF	TGCAGTGCTAGAGATTTCAGCCCAAAAGAGACCCAGTACTTC
-	TRBJ2-1	-	TRBV10-1	CASSEGFGGETLAEQFF	TGCGCCAGCAGTGAGGGGTTTGGCGGGGAGACCCTAGCCGAGCAGTTCTTC
-	TRBJ1-4	TRBD1	TRBV7-6	CASTAFGQGGNEKLFF	TGTGCCAGCACCGCTTTCGGACAGGGCGGAAATGAAAAACTGTTTTTT
medium-sized	TRBJ2-7	TRBD1	TRBV19	CASRPPQGYEQYF	TGTGCCAGTAGGCCCCCACAGGGGTACGAGCAGTACTTC
few	TRBJ2-1	-	TRBV6-2/TRBV6-3	CASRQSGNPYYNEQFF	TGTGCCAGCAGACAGTCCGGGAACCCCTATTACAATGAGCAGTTCTTC
once	TRBJ2-3	TRBD2	TRBV6-5	CASSLRGGRITDTQYF	TGTGCCAGCAGTCTCCGGGGGGGGCGCATAACCGATACGCAGTATTTT
few	TRBJ2-4	TRBD1	TRBV5-6	CASSLADRGNIQYF	TGTGCCAGCAGCTTGGCCGACAGGGGAAACATTCAGTACTTC
-	TRBJ2-5	TRBD1	TRBV9	CASSVGTGGQETQYF	TGTGCCAGCAGCGTAGGGACAGGGGGCCAAGAGACCCAGTACTTC
once	TRBJ2-3	TRBD2	TRBV19	CASSISGGGDTQYF	TGTGCCAGTAGTATTAGCGGGGGGGGAGATACGCAGTATTTT
-	TRBJ1-1	-	TRBV4-1	CASSQDLGNTEAFF	TGCGCCAGCAGCCAAGATCTGGGGAACACTGAAGCTTTCTTT
medium-sized	TRBJ2-2	-	TRBV30	CAWSPGHQTGELFF	TGTGCCTGGAGTCCTGGGCACCAGACCGGGGAGCTGTTTTTT
-	TRBJ1-1	-	TRBV6-5	CASGRDTRSGNTEAFF	TGTGCCAGCGGCCGGGACACTCGATCGGGGAACACTGAAGCTTTCTTT
-	TRBJ1-2	-	TRBV18	CASSSTVNYGYTF	TGTGCCAGCTCATCGACAGTGAACTATGGCTACACCTTC
-	TRBJ2-1	TRBD1	TRBV11-2	CASSLTRLGTGVNEQFF	TGTGCCAGCAGCTTAACCCGTTTGGGGACAGGGGTAAATGAGCAGTTCTTC
-	TRBJ1-6	-	TRBV12-3/TRBV12-4	CASTIHTISYNSPLHF	TGTGCCAGCACTATCCATACTATCTCCTATAATTCACCCCTCCACTTT
medium-sized	TRBJ2-3	-	TRBV13	CASSFSPASSTDTQYF	TGTGCCAGCAGCTTTTCGCCGGCCAGCTCCACAGATACGCAGTATTTT
medium-sized	TRBJ2-2	-	TRBV5-5	CASSPYPDRRDTGELFF	TGTGCCAGCAGCCCCTACCCGGACAGGAGGGACACCGGGGAGCTGTTTTTT
once	TRBJ1-2	TRBD1	TRBV20-1	CSAADRGSYGYTF	TGCAGTGCAGCCGACAGGGGAAGTTATGGCTACACCTTC
-	TRBJ2-3	-	TRBV5-6	CASSLVHRGPYSTDTQYF	TGTGCCAGCAGCTTGGTCCATCGGGGGCCCTACAGCACAGATACGCAGTATTTT
-	TRBJ2-7	TRBD2	TRBV2	CASSNLADPYEQYF	TGTGCCAGCTCTAACCTAGCGGATCCCTACGAGCAGTACTTC
few	TRBJ1-2	-	TRBV27	CASSGGQTSYGYTF	TGTGCCAGCAGTGGCGGACAGACAAGCTATGGCTACACCTTC
medium-sized	TRBJ2-3	-	TRBV4-2	CASSRGVSGYSTDTQYF	TGTGCCAGCAGCCGGGGGGTGTCGGGATACTCCACAGATACGCAGTATTTT
-	TRBJ2-3	TRBD2	TRBV6-4	CASSEAGGNTQYF	TGTGCCAGCAGTGAAGCGGGGGGTAATACGCAGTATTTT
medium-sized	TRBJ2-1	TRBD2	TRBV6-5	CASSRSSGARYAFF	TGTGCCAGCAGCCGTAGTAGCGGGGCCCGTTACGCGTTCTTC
-	TRBJ1-1	-	TRBV5-1	CASSLVGGGNTEAFF	TGCGCCAGCAGCTTAGTTGGGGGCGGTAACACTGAAGCTTTCTTT
few	TRBJ1-5	TRBD1	TRBV6-5	CASRTSGTGTFGAPQHF	TGTGCCAGCAGAACTTCCGGGACAGGGACCTTTGGGGCGCCCCAGCATTTT
-	TRBJ2-2	-	TRBV6-1	CASGQGRTGELFF	TGTGCCAGCGGTCAGGGTAGGACCGGGGAGCTGTTTTTT
-	TRBJ2-3	-	TRBV20-1	CSARDATRGFLTSTDTQYF	TGCAGTGCTAGAGATGCGACTCGCGGATTCCTAACTAGCACAGATACGCAGTATTTT
-	TRBJ1-3	-	TRBV7-2	CASSLTPAYTIYF	TGTGCCAGCAGCTTAACCCCGGCGTACACCATATATTTT
-	TRBJ2-1	TRBD2	TRBV29-1	CSVEGLAGGPGNEQFF	TGCAGCGTTGAAGGTCTAGCGGGGGGGCCGGGCAATGAGCAGTTCTTC
-	TRBJ2-3	TRBD1	TRBV6-5	CASSSPGQGETDTQYF	TGTGCCAGCAGTTCCCCGGGACAGGGGGAAACAGATACGCAGTATTTT
-	TRBJ2-1	-	TRBV5-1	CASSSTYNRYNEQFF	TGCGCCAGCAGCTCCACTTATAACCGGTACAATGAGCAGTTCTTC
-	TRBJ2-3	TRBD2	TRBV6-5	CATGRTSGGDTQYF	TGTGCCACAGGACGGACTAGCGGGGGGGATACGCAGTATTTT
medium-sized	TRBJ2-7	TRBD1	TRBV6-1	CASSGLPGQGTLEQYF	TGTGCCAGCAGTGGGCTACCGGGACAGGGGACCCTCGAGCAGTACTTC
medium-sized	TRBJ2-7	-	TRBV6-6	CASSYMERAVEKYF	TGTGCCAGCAGTTACATGGAGCGGGCTGTCGAGAAGTACTTC
-	TRBJ2-7	-	TRBV14	CASSQDSWRPLFYEQYF	TGTGCCAGCAGCCAAGACTCTTGGCGGCCTCTTTTCTACGAGCAGTACTTC
-	TRBJ2-3	-	TRBV20-1	CSARGGTATYTDTQYF	TGCAGTGCTAGAGGGGGCACAGCTACCTACACAGATACGCAGTATTTT
-	TRBJ2-1	-	TRBV29-1	CSVEDFSRGWVGPYNEQFF	TGCAGCGTTGAAGACTTTAGCCGGGGGTGGGTGGGGCCATACAATGAGCAGTTCTTC
-	TRBJ2-2	-	TRBV15	CATSSRTGHLNTGELFF	TGTGCCACCAGCAGCCGGACTGGGCACTTAAACACCGGGGAGCTGTTTTTT
few	TRBJ1-4	-	TRBV20-1	CSARDQRSEKLFF	TGCAGTGCTAGAGATCAGAGGTCTGAAAAACTGTTTTTT
-	TRBJ2-3	-	TRBV11-3	CASSSRVVGTDTQYF	TGTGCCAGCAGCTCCAGGGTTGTGGGCACAGATACGCAGTATTTT
-	TRBJ1-4	TRBD1	TRBV7-6	CASSPRTGGDEKLFF	TGTGCCAGCAGCCCGCGGACAGGGGGGGATGAAAAACTGTTTTTT
once	TRBJ1-1	-	TRBV5-1	CASILGGGNTEAFF	TGCGCCAGCATCCTTGGTGGGGGGAACACTGAAGCTTTCTTT
few	TRBJ2-6	TRBD1	TRBV18	CASSPPAGGGSGANVLTF	TGTGCCAGCTCACCACCGGCAGGGGGCGGCTCTGGGGCCAACGTCCTGACTTTC
-	TRBJ2-3	-	TRBV7-2	CASTEMFGTDTQYF	TGTGCCAGCACCGAAATGTTTGGCACAGATACGCAGTATTTT
medium-sized	TRBJ1-1	-	TRBV29-1	CSVYTGLVTEAFF	TGCAGCGTCTATACAGGGCTTGTCACTGAAGCTTTCTTT
-	TRBJ1-1	-	TRBV12-3/TRBV12-4	CASIAGQGNTEAFF	TGTGCCAGCATCGCAGGGCAGGGGAACACTGAAGCTTTCTTT
-	TRBJ2-7	-	TRBV5-1	CASSFTENSYEQYF	TGCGCCAGCAGCTTTACAGAGAATAGTTACGAGCAGTACTTC
few	TRBJ1-6	-	TRBV7-9	CASSSQGSRNSPLHF	TGTGCCAGCAGCTCACAAGGGAGCAGGAATTCACCCCTCCACTTT
-	TRBJ2-7	-	TRBV6-1	CASSAASSSYEQYF	TGTGCCAGCAGTGCTGCATCCAGCTCCTACGAGCAGTACTTC